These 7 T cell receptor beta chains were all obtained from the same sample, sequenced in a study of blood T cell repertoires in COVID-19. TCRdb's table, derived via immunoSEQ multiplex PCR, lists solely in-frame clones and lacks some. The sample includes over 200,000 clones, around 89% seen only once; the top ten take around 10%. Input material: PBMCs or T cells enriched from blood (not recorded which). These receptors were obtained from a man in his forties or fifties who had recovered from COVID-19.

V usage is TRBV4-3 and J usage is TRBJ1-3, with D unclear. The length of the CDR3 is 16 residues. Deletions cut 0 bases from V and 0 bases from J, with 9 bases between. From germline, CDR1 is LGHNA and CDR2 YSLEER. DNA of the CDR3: TGCGCCAGCAGCCAAGATTCGCTCAGCTCTGGAAACACCATATATTTT. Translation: CASSQDSLSSGNTIYF.

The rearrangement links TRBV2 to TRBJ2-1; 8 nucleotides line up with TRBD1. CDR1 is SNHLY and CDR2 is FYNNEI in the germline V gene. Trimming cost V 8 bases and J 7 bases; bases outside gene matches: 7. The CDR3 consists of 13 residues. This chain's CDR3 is CASRGQGSNEQFF. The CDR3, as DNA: TGTGCCAGCCGAGGACAGGGAAGTAATGAGCAGTTCTTC.

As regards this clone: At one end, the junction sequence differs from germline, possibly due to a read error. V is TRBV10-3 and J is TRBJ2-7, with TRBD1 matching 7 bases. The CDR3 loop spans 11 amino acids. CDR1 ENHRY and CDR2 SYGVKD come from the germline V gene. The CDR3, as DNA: TGTGCCACCAGTGACAGGGACGAGCAGTACTTC. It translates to CATSDRDEQYF.

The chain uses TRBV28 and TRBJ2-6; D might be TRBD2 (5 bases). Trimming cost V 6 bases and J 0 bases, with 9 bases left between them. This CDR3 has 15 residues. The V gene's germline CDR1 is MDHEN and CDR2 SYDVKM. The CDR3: CASRKGSSGANVLTF. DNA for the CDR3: TGTGCCAGCAGAAAAGGGAGCTCTGGGGCCAACGTCCTGACTTTC.

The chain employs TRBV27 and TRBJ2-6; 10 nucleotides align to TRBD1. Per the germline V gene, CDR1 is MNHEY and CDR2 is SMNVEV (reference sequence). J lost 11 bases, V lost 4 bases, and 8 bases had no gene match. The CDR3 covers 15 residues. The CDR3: CASSSTGGGSYVLTF. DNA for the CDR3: TGTGCCAGCAGTTCGACAGGGGGCGGCTCATACGTCCTGACTTTC. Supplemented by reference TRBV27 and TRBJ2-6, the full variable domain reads EAQVTQNPRYLITVTGKKLTVTCSQNMNHEYMSWYRQDPGLGLRQIYYSMNVEVTDKGDVPEGYKVSRKEKRNFPLILESPSPNQTSLYFCASSSTGGGSYVLTFGAGSRLTVL.

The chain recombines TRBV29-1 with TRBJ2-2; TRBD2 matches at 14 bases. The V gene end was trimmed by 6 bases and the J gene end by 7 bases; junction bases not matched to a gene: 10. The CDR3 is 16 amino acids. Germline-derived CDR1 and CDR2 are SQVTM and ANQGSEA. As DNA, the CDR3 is TGCAGCGTAACGGGACTAGCGGGGGCTCCGAGCGGGGAGCTGTTTTTT. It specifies CSVTGLAGAPSGELFF.

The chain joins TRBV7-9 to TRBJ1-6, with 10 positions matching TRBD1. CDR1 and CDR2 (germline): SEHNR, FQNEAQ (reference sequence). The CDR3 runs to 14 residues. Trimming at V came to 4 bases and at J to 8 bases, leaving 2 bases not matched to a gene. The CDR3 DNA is TGTGCCAGCAGCTCGACAGGGGGCTATTCACCCCTCCACTTT. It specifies CASSSTGGYSPLHF.